This T cell receptor (beta chain) originates from a study of vaccination effects on CD4 cells after COVID-19. For the study at large: Viral peptide pools were used in the ViraFEST assay to expand antigen-specific CD4+ T cells, and sequencing came afterward.

Following an approximately eleven-day culture, CD4+ T cells were purified. Vaccine administered to participants consisted of two doses of either BNT162b2 or mRNA-1273. Germline CDR1 MRHNA, CDR2 SNTAGT. The CDR3 totals 15 residues. With 8 bases removed from V and 0 bases from J, the gap between germline ends came to 13 bases. Generated by immunoSEQ multiplex PCR, the TCRdb table keeps only in-frame clones and is missing some. The sample includes approximately 74,000 clones, over 65% of them seen just once. Comment on this clone: The antigen is unknown.

J is TRBJ2-2 and V is TRBV6-4; the D gene is possibly TRBD1 (5 bases). Here the sequenced sample was CD4+ T cells from PBMCs cultured without peptide, taken after COVID-19 vaccination. This sequence originates from a human donor who received a COVID-19 vaccine. For the CDR3, the DNA is TGTGCCAGCGGCCAGACAGCAACGAACACCGGGGAGCTGTTTTTT. This sequence encodes CASGQTATNTGELFF.